The 32 T cell receptor beta chains below were found in one sample sequenced in a study of blood T cell repertoires in COVID-19. Profiled with immunoSEQ multiplex PCR; TCRdb holds only in-frame clones, not every one. The sample carries some 200,000 clones, around 73% recorded once. The sample comprised PBMCs or T cells enriched from blood (not recorded which). The source is a woman in her forties or fifties who had recovered from COVID-19.

The rearrangement joins TRBV18 to TRBJ2-5, with D perhaps matching TRBD2 (5 bases). V dropped 8 bases and J dropped 5 bases, with 18 bases sitting between them. The CDR3 spans 14 residues. Germline V lookup: CDR1 KGHSH, CDR2 LQKENI. This CDR3 reads CASADRGLRETQYF. The CDR3 coding sequence is TGTGCCAGCGCCGACCGGGGTTTGAGGGAGACCCAGTACTTC. Filled out from reference TRBV18 and TRBJ2-5, the complete variable domain reads NAGVMQNPRHLVRRRGQEARLRCSPMKGHSHVYWYRQLPEEGLKFMVYLQKENIIDESGMPKERFSAEFPKEGPSILRIQQVVRGDSAAYFCASADRGLRETQYFGPGTRLLVL.

V and J are TRBV24-1 and TRBJ1-1; 10 bases fit TRBD1. CDR1 is KGHDR and CDR2 is SFDVKD in the germline V gene. The CDR3 loop spans 15 amino acids. J gave up 1 base and V 9 bases, and 7 bases lay outside the gene matches. The CDR3 DNA sequence: TGTGCCACCTCCGGGACAGGGGCCCCGAACACTGAAGCTTTCTTT. It translates to CATSGTGAPNTEAFF.

V is TRBV27 and J is TRBJ2-5, with D possibly TRBD1 on 7 matching bases. The V end was cut by 6 bases, the J end by 5 bases, with 16 bases between. Germline assignment: CDR1 MNHEY and CDR2 SMNVEV (reference sequence). The CDR3 consists of 14 residues. This CDR3 reads CASSGTGAGETQYF. In DNA, the CDR3 is TGTGCCAGCAGCGGTACAGGGGCGGGGGAGACCCAGTACTTC.

The chain recombines TRBV27 with TRBJ1-1; D ambiguous. V shed 7 bases and J shed 4 bases, with 13 bases lying between them. The CDR3 totals 13 residues. Germline V gene sequence: CDR1 MNHEY, CDR2 SMNVEV (reference sequence). The CDR3 reads CASKPAGSTEAFF. The DNA of the CDR3 is TGTGCCAGCAAGCCCGCGGGGAGCACTGAAGCTTTCTTT.

The chain employs TRBV5-1 and TRBJ2-5; D unclear. Germline CDR1 is SGHRS and CDR2 is YFSETQ. V was clipped by 0 bases and J by 5 bases, with 11 bases between them. This CDR3 has 14 amino acids. CDR3 residues: CASSLDSSAETQYF. For the CDR3, the DNA is TGCGCCAGCAGCTTGGACAGCTCTGCGGAGACCCAGTACTTC.

The rearrangement links TRBV5-5 to TRBJ2-5; the D gene is possibly TRBD2 (5 bases). CDR1 and CDR2 (germline): SGHKS, YYEKEE (reference sequence). The CDR3 loop spans 16 amino acids. Trimming removed 1 base from V and 5 bases from J, with 18 bases in between. The CDR3 coding sequence is TGTGCCAGCAGCTTGCGGTGGCCCACTAGGGAGGAGACCCAGTACTTC. It translates to CASSLRWPTREETQYF.

V is TRBV2 and J is TRBJ2-5; 9 nucleotides align to TRBD2. The CDR3 covers 15 residues. Germline V gene data show CDR1 as SNHLY and CDR2 as FYNNEI. V lost 4 bases to trimming and J lost 6 bases; unmatched junction nucleotides: 9. CDR3 residues: CASSGGRALKKTQYF. The CDR3 DNA sequence: TGTGCCAGCAGTGGCGGGAGGGCCTTAAAAAAGACCCAGTACTTC.

V gene TRBV28 combines with J gene TRBJ2-5, with D perhaps TRBD1 (6 bases). Germline CDR1 and CDR2: MDHEN and SYDVKM. The V end was cut by 6 bases, the J end by 5 bases, with 22 bases between. The CDR3 contains 16 residues. The CDR3 sequence is CASSSPGTHNRETQYF. The CDR3 coding sequence is TGTGCCAGCAGCTCCCCGGGGACACACAACAGGGAGACCCAGTACTTC.

V gene TRBV15 combines with J gene TRBJ2-1, with D maybe TRBD2 (6 bases). Germline loops: CDR1 LNHNV, CDR2 YYDKDF (reference sequence). With 4 bases removed from V and 0 bases from J, the gap between germline ends came to 10 bases. There are 15 residues in the CDR3. CDR3 sequence (DNA): TGTGCCACCAGCATACTAGCTCACTCCTACAATGAGCAGTTCTTC. It specifies CATSILAHSYNEQFF.

This chain links TRBV29-1 with TRBJ1-1; D is uncertain. This CDR3 contains 13 residues. V lost 5 bases and J lost 3, with 13 bases in between. Germline CDR1 and CDR2: SQVTM and ANQGSEA. The CDR3 protein is CSVSEGRYTEAFF. CDR3 DNA: TGCAGCGTTTCGGAAGGGAGGTACACTGAAGCTTTCTTT.

The V call is TRBV20-1, the J call TRBJ2-7; 8 bases align to TRBD1. This CDR3 is 11 amino acids long. The germline CDR1 and CDR2 sequences are DFQATT and SNEGSKA (reference sequence). The junction had 5 bases not matched to a gene; V was cut back by 0 bases and J by 13 bases. This chain's CDR3 is CSARDPGGFYF. For the CDR3, the DNA is TGCAGTGCTAGAGACCCAGGGGGCTTTTACTTC.

The gene calls are TRBV7-2 and TRBJ2-3; D gene uncertain. The V gene lost 5 bases and the J gene lost 8 bases, with 11 bases spanning the gap. The CDR3 sequence is 12 residues long. Germline V gene sequence: CDR1 SGHTA, CDR2 FQGNSA. The CDR3 region is CASSLDWSTQYF. The DNA for the CDR3 is TGTGCCAGCAGCCTCGACTGGAGTACGCAGTATTTT.

The genes are TRBV28 and TRBJ2-2; perhaps TRBD1 as D (5 bases). This CDR3 is built from 16 residues. Trimming left V 10 bases short and J 3 bases short, with 21 bases between. CDR1 and CDR2 from the germline V gene are MDHEN and SYDVKM. DNA of the CDR3: TGTGCCAACACCATAAGGGGTGGATTGGACACCGGGGAGCTGTTTTTT. Amino acids: CANTIRGGLDTGELFF. The full variable domain, its missing parts supplied by reference TRBV28 and TRBJ2-2, is DVKVTQSSRYLVKRTGEKVFLECVQDMDHENMFWYRQDPGLGLRLIYFSYDVKMKEKGDIPEGYSVSREKKERFSLILESASTNQTSMYLCANTIRGGLDTGELFFGEGSRLTVL.

The chain employs TRBV25-1 and TRBJ1-2; D unresolved. The V gene's germline CDR1 is MGHDK and CDR2 SYGVNS. Trimming removed 1 base at V and 4 bases at J, with 7 bases between. The CDR3 consists of 13 residues. The CDR3 DNA is TGTGCCAGCAGTGAATCAGGCCTCTATGGCTACACCTTC. Translating it yields CASSESGLYGYTF.

This rearrangement joins TRBV4-1 to TRBJ2-1; 10 bases are shared with TRBD2. The CDR3 totals 17 residues. CDR1 is MGHRA and CDR2 is YSYEKL in the germline V gene. V lost 3 bases, J lost 0 bases, and 5 bases stayed unmatched. CDR3 nucleotides: TGCGCCAGCAGCCAGGGCTCTAGCGGGAGCTCCTACAATGAGCAGTTCTTC. Protein sequence: CASSQGSSGSSYNEQFF.

The genes are TRBV3-1 (or the pseudogene TRBV3-2) and TRBJ1-5, with D perhaps matching TRBD1 (5 bases). The CDR3 has 15 residues. V shed 4 bases and J shed 2 bases, with 12 bases lying between them. Germline loops: CDR1 LGHDT, CDR2 YNNKEL (reference sequence). The CDR3: CASSPSGGGNQPQHF. The CDR3 DNA follows: TGTGCCAGCAGCCCCTCGGGGGGTGGCAATCAGCCCCAGCATTTT.

The chain joins TRBV6-5 to TRBJ1-1; D remains unclear. The germline gives CDR1 MNHEY, CDR2 SVGAGI. The CDR3 contains 13 residues. V lost 7 bases, J lost 1 base, and 10 bases lay in between. The chain's CDR3 is CASTHTSNTEAFF. As DNA, the CDR3 is TGTGCCAGCACTCACACATCGAACACTGAAGCTTTCTTT.

The chain links TRBV7-9 to TRBJ2-6; 10 bases fit TRBD2. CDR1 SEHNR and CDR2 FQNEAQ come from the germline V gene (reference sequence). Germline trimming cut 10 bases from V and 0 bases from J; bases unmatched to any gene: 6. The CDR3 is 16 residues long. CDR3 nucleotide sequence: TGTGCCACCGAGCGGGGGGGCAGCTCTGGGGCCAACGTCCTGACTTTC. It codes for CATERGGSSGANVLTF.

The rearrangement links TRBV19 to TRBJ2-7; tentatively, D is TRBD2 (6 bases). CDR3 length: 15 residues. The V gene's germline CDR1 is LNHDA and CDR2 SQIVND (reference sequence). V lost 1 base and J 0 bases, leaving 10 bases between the germline ends. The chain's CDR3 is CASSIAGRASYEQYF. DNA for the CDR3: TGTGCCAGTAGTATAGCCGGGAGAGCCTCCTACGAGCAGTACTTC. The full variable domain, its missing parts supplied by reference TRBV19 and TRBJ2-7, is DGGITQSPKYLFRKEGQNVTLSCEQNLNHDAMYWYRQDPGQGLRLIYYSQIVNDFQKGDIAEGYSVSREKKESFPLTVTSAQKNPTAFYLCASSIAGRASYEQYFGPGTRLTVT.

J is TRBJ2-2 and V is TRBV7-2, with D possibly TRBD2 on 7 matching bases. CDR1 and CDR2 from the germline V gene are SGHTA and FQGNSA. The ends were cut back, 5 bases at V and 7 bases at J, with 23 bases in the middle. The CDR3 extends over 17 amino acids. This CDR3 is CASSPHGGLASIGELFF. DNA for the CDR3: TGTGCCAGCAGCCCCCACGGGGGGCTAGCGAGCATCGGGGAGCTGTTTTTT.

This clone was detected only once. This chain uses TRBV7-9 with TRBJ2-1; 7 nucleotides match TRBD1. Looked up from germline, CDR1 is SEHNR and CDR2 is FQNEAQ (reference sequence). The CDR3 extends over 14 amino acids. After removal of 7 bases from V and 0 bases from J, the junction contained 3 bases not matched to a gene. This CDR3 is CASNRDSSYNEQFF. CDR3 nucleotides: TGTGCCAGCAACCGGGACAGCTCCTACAATGAGCAGTTCTTC.

The V gene is TRBV7-9, the J gene TRBJ1-4, with 9 bases matching TRBD1. The CDR3 loop spans 14 amino acids. V trimming: 5 bases; J trimming: 5 bases; junction bases outside the gene matches: 3. Germline-derived CDR1 and CDR2 are SEHNR and FQNEAQ (reference sequence). For the CDR3, the DNA is TGTGCCAGCAGCGCACAGGGGGCAAATGAAAAACTGTTTTTT. Its translation: CASSAQGANEKLFF.

This clone was seen a few times. The chain uses TRBV24-1 and TRBJ2-3; TRBD2 agrees at 9 bases. The ends lost 1 base at V and 5 bases at J; junction bases unmatched: 3. CDR3 length equals 15 residues. The germline V gene encodes CDR1 KGHDR and CDR2 SFDVKD. DNA for the CDR3: TGTGCCACCAGTGATTTCAGTAGCGGGAGAGATACGCAGTATTTT. Its protein is CATSDFSSGRDTQYF.

CDR3 nucleotides: TGTGCCAGCAGCTCGACTAGCGGGTACACCTACGAGCAGTACTTC. The encoded protein is CASSSTSGYTYEQYF. The chain uses TRBV7-9 and TRBJ2-7, with TRBD2 matching 10 bases. The CDR3 contains 15 residues. J gave up 2 bases and V 4 bases, and 5 bases lay outside the gene matches. Looked up from germline, CDR1 is SEHNR and CDR2 is FQNEAQ (reference sequence).

The chain couples TRBV9 to TRBJ2-1; D is ambiguous. The V end lost 3 bases, the J end lost 2 bases, and 15 bases lay between the germline ends. Germline CDR1 reads SGDLS; CDR2 reads YYNGEE. CDR3 size: 16 residues. Written as DNA, the CDR3 is TGTGCCAGCAGCGAAAGCGTGTTGACCACCTACAATGAGCAGTTCTTC. This gives the protein CASSESVLTTYNEQFF.

Comment on this clone: A junction boundary mismatches the germline segment, possibly from a read error. The chain combines TRBV2 with TRBJ2-7; 8 positions agree with TRBD2. The CDR3 has 12 residues. Germline V gene sequence: CDR1 SNHLY, CDR2 FYNNEI. DNA for the CDR3: TGTGCCAGCAGTGAGATACTAGCGGAATCGGACTTC. This translates into CASSEILAESDF.

The count of this clone is one. The chain uses TRBV5-5 and TRBJ1-2; weak D call: TRBD1 (6 bases). Trimming removed 4 bases from V and 8 bases from J, with 21 bases in between. This CDR3 is built from 15 residues. Germline V gene lookup returns CDR1 SGHKS and CDR2 YYEKEE (reference sequence). The CDR3 DNA follows: TGTGCCAGCAGCACTGGGGGGGGCCCTAACTGGGGCTACACCTTC. Translating it yields CASSTGGGPNWGYTF.

The chain carries TRBV6-5 and TRBJ1-2; 9 nucleotides match TRBD1. CDR3 size: 12 residues. Germline V gives CDR1 MNHEY, CDR2 SVGAGI. The trim removed 6 bases at V and 7 bases at J, leaving 3 bases unmatched. This CDR3 reads CASRTGGRGYTF. The DNA for the CDR3 is TGTGCCAGCAGGACAGGGGGACGTGGCTACACCTTC.

The CDR3 protein is CASSQVHRGVYGYTF. As DNA, the CDR3 is TGTGCCAGCAGCCAAGTCCACAGGGGCGTCTATGGCTACACCTTC. The chain employs TRBV28 and TRBJ1-2, with 7 bases that match TRBD1. This CDR3 has 15 residues. The V gene end was trimmed by 6 bases and the J gene end by 4 bases; junction bases not matched to a gene: 11. Germline V gene data show CDR1 as MDHEN and CDR2 as SYDVKM.

The chain links TRBV18 to TRBJ2-7; the match to TRBD1 covers 11 bases. The length of the CDR3 is 14 residues. Germline values: CDR1 KGHSH, CDR2 LQKENI. The trim removed 0 bases at V and 13 bases at J, leaving 8 bases unmatched. DNA for the CDR3: TGTGCCAGCTCACCACCGGGGACAGGGGGTCTAATTTACTTC. Residues: CASSPPGTGGLIYF.

The gene calls are TRBV27 and TRBJ2-3, with TRBD1 identical over 7 bases. J lost 3 bases, V lost 5 bases, and 8 bases had no gene match. CDR3 length: 15 amino acids. Germline values: CDR1 MNHEY, CDR2 SMNVEV (reference sequence). Written as DNA, the CDR3 is TGTGCCAGCAGTGACAACAGGGGATGGACAGATACGCAGTATTTT. Translation gives CASSDNRGWTDTQYF.

The chain has TRBV28 and TRBJ2-2; 9 bases are a match to TRBD1. J gave up 5 bases and V 6 bases, and 10 bases lay outside the gene matches. The CDR3 extends over 16 amino acids. Germline CDR1 MDHEN, CDR2 SYDVKM. The CDR3: CASRATGQGWTGELFF. In DNA, the CDR3 is TGTGCCAGCAGGGCGACCGGACAGGGGTGGACCGGGGAGCTGTTTTTT. Together with reference TRBV28 and TRBJ2-2, the CDR3 gives the full variable domain: DVKVTQSSRYLVKRTGEKVFLECVQDMDHENMFWYRQDPGLGLRLIYFSYDVKMKEKGDIPEGYSVSREKKERFSLILESASTNQTSMYLCASRATGQGWTGELFFGEGSRLTVL.